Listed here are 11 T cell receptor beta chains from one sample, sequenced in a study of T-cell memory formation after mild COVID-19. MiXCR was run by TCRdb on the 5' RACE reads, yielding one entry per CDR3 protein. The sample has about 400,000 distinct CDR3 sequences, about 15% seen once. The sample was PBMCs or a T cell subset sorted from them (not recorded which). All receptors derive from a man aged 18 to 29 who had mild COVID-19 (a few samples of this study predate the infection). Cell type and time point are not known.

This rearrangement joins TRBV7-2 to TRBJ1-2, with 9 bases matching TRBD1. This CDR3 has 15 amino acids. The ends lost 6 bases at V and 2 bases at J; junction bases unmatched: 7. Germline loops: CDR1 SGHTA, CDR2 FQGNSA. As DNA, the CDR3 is TGTGCCAGCAGTGTTACCGGGACAGGGAACTATGGCTACACCTTC. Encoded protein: CASSVTGTGNYGYTF.

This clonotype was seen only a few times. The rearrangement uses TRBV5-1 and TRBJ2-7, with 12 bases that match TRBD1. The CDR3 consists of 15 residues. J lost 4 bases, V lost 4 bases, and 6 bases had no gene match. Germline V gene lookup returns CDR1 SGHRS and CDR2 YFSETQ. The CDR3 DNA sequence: TGCGCCAGCAGCCTGGGACAGGGGGCCGGGTACGAGCAGTACGTC. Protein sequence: CASSLGQGAGYEQYV.

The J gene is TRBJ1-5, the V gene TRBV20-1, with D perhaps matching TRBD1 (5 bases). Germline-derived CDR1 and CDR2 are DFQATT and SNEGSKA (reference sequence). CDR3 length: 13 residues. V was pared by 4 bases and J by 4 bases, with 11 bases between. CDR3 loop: CSATGTANQPQHF. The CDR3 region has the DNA TGCAGTGCTACCGGGACGGCGAATCAGCCCCAGCATTTT.

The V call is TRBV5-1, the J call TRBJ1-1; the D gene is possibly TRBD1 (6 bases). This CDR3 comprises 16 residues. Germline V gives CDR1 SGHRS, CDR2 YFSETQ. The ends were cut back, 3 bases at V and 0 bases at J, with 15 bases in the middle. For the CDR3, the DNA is TGCGCCAGCAGCTGGGGGCCCCAGGAGTTGAACACTGAAGCTTTCTTT. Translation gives CASSWGPQELNTEAFF.

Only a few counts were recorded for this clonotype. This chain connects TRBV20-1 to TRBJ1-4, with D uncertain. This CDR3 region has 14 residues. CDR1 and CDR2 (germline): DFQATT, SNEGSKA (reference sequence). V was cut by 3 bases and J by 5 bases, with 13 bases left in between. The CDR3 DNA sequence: TGCAGTGCTAGTTTGGCCCGGGAGAATGAAAAACTGTTTTTT. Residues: CSASLARENEKLFF.

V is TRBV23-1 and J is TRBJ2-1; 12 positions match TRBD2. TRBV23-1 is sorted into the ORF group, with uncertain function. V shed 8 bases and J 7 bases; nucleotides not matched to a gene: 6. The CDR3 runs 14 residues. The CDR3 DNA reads TGCGCCAGCCCCCTAGCGGGGGGGAGAAATGAGCAGTTCTTC. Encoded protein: CASPLAGGRNEQFF.

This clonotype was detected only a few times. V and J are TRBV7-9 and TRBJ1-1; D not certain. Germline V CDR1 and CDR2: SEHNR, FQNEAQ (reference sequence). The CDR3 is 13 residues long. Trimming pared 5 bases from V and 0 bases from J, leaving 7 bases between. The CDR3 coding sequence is TGTGCCAGCAGCCCCCCGATGAACACTGAAGCTTTCTTT. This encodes CASSPPMNTEAFF.

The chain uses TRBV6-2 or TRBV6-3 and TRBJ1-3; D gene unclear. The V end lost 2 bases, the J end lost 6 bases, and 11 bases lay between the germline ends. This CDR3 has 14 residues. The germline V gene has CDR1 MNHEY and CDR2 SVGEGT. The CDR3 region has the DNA TGTGCCAGCAGTTACCCGATGGATCAAAACACCATATATTTT. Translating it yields CASSYPMDQNTIYF.

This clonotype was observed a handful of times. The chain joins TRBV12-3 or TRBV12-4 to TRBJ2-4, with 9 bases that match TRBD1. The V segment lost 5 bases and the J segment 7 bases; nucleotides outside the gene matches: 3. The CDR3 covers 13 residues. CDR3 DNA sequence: TGTGCCAGCAGTACCGGGACAGGGAACATTCAGTACTTC. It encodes CASSTGTGNIQYF.

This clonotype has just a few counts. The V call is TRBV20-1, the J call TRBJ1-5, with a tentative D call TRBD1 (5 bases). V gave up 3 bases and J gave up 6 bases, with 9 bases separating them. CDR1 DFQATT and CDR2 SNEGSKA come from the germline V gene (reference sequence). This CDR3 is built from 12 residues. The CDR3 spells CSARGGSQPQHF. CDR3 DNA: TGCAGTGCTAGGGGGGGATCTCAGCCCCAGCATTTT.

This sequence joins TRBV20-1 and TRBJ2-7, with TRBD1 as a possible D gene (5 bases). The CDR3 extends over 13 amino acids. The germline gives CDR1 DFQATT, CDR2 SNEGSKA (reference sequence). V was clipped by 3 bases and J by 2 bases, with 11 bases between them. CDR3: CSASGALTYEQYF. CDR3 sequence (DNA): TGCAGTGCTAGTGGGGCCCTAACCTACGAGCAGTACTTC.